One sample yielded the 26 T cell receptor beta chains listed below, sequenced in a study of blood T cell repertoires in COVID-19. Clones were sequenced by immunoSEQ multiplex PCR, and TCRdb holds only the in-frame ones, with some missing. The sample has roughly 120,000 clones, roughly 90% seen once. The sample consisted of peripheral blood. All receptors derive from a man in his 60s with COVID-19, enrolled during active disease.

The chain uses TRBV4-1 and TRBJ2-3; tentative D call: TRBD2 (6 bases). Per the germline V gene, CDR1 is MGHRA and CDR2 is YSYEKL. The CDR3 has 16 residues. The V and J ends lost 1 base and 0 bases respectively, with 11 bases between them. CDR3 nucleotide sequence: TGCGCCAGCAGCCAAGGGGCGGGGCCTAGCACAGATACGCAGTATTTT. Amino acid sequence: CASSQGAGPSTDTQYF.

V gene TRBV18 combines with J gene TRBJ1-5; 10 nucleotides agree with TRBD1. Germline V gene data show CDR1 as KGHSH and CDR2 as LQKENI. This CDR3 comprises 15 residues. J lost 1 base, V lost 4 bases, and 1 base had no gene match. The CDR3: CASSQDRGSNQPQHF. The CDR3 DNA reads as TGTGCCAGCTCACAGGACAGGGGGAGCAATCAGCCCCAGCATTTT.

The rearrangement links TRBV11-2 to TRBJ2-1; D unresolved. The ends were cut back, 5 bases at V and 4 bases at J, with 3 bases in the middle. CDR3 length equals 11 residues. The germline gives CDR1 SGHAT, CDR2 FQNNGV. CDR3 coding DNA: TGTGCCAGCAGCACATACAATGAGCAGTTCTTC. Translated, it gives CASSTYNEQFF.

The chain links TRBV25-1 to TRBJ2-5; D may be TRBD2 (6 bases). The CDR3 sequence is 15 residues long. Germline CDR1 MGHDK, CDR2 SYGVNS. The V end lost 1 base, the J end lost 1 base, and 10 bases lay between the germline ends. The CDR3 DNA reads TGTGCCAGCAGTGAATGGGGGGACTTCCAAGAGACCCAGTACTTC. This codes for CASSEWGDFQETQYF. Complete variable domain (other parts from reference TRBV25-1 and TRBJ2-5): EADIYQTPRYLVIGTGKKITLECSQTMGHDKMYWYQQDPGMELHLIHYSYGVNSTEKGDLSSESTVSRIRTEHFPLTLESARPSHTSQYLCASSEWGDFQETQYFGPGTRLLVL.

The CDR3 DNA reads TGTGCCAGCAGCTTATATTATTCACCCCTCCACTTT. This translates into CASSLYYSPLHF. This chain links TRBV11-3 with TRBJ1-6; D is unclear. This CDR3 region has 12 residues. The V end lost 2 bases, the J end lost 8 bases, and 4 bases lay between the germline ends. Germline V lookup: CDR1 SGHNT, CDR2 YENEEA.

The chain uses TRBV2 and TRBJ1-6, with D perhaps TRBD1 (6 bases). This CDR3 has 15 amino acids. V gave up 7 bases and J gave up 6 bases, with 16 bases separating them. The germline CDR1 and CDR2 sequences are SNHLY and FYNNEI. The CDR3 bases are TGTGCCAGCATCCCGGGACATCTTGGTAATTCACCCCTCCACTTT. The encoded protein is CASIPGHLGNSPLHF.

The chain uses TRBV3-1 (or the pseudogene TRBV3-2) and TRBJ1-2; D not certain. V gave up 0 bases and J gave up 6 bases, with 11 bases separating them. The germline V gene encodes CDR1 LGHDT and CDR2 YNNKEL (reference sequence). This CDR3 has 14 amino acids. CDR3 protein: CASSQDIRRHGYTF. DNA of the CDR3: TGTGCCAGCAGCCAAGATATAAGGAGGCATGGCTACACCTTC.

This clone was seen more than once but under ten times. V and J are TRBV11-1 and TRBJ2-5; 8 bases are a match to TRBD1. The V gene's germline CDR1 is SGHAT and CDR2 FQDESV (reference sequence). V lost 1 base and J lost 0; bases outside the gene matches: 4. The CDR3 is made up of 16 amino acids. The CDR3 region has the DNA TGTGCCAGCAGCTTAGGGCCGACAGGGGACCAAGAGACCCAGTACTTC. Protein product: CASSLGPTGDQETQYF. Combining the CDR3 with reference TRBV11-1 and TRBJ2-5 gives the whole variable domain EAEVAQSPRYKITEKSQAVAFWCDPISGHATLYWYRQILGQGPELLVQFQDESVVDDSQLPKDRFSAERLKGVDSTLKIQPAELGDSAMYLCASSLGPTGDQETQYFGPGTRLLVL.

CDR3 in amino acids: CASSRGTGYTGELFF. CDR3 DNA sequence: TGTGCCAGTAGTAGAGGGACAGGATACACCGGGGAGCTGTTTTTT. The chain links TRBV19 to TRBJ2-2, with 8 bases identical to TRBD1. Germline CDR1 LNHDA, CDR2 SQIVND (reference sequence). This CDR3 is 15 amino acids long. Germline trimming cut 4 bases from V and 3 bases from J; bases unmatched to any gene: 4.

This rearrangement joins TRBV7-8 to TRBJ1-1; TRBD1 agrees at 7 bases. V gave up 5 bases and J gave up 1 base; unmatched junction bases: 7. The length of the CDR3 is 15 residues. Germline V gene sequence: CDR1 SGHVS, CDR2 FQNEAQ. This CDR3 is CASSPPTGRNTEAFF. CDR3 DNA sequence: TGTGCCAGCAGCCCCCCGACAGGGAGGAACACTGAAGCTTTCTTT.

As DNA, the CDR3 is TGCGCCAGCTCGGTTATGCTATCTCTAGCGGGAGGTGGAGATACGCAGTATTTT. It yields the protein CASSVMLSLAGGGDTQYF. V and J are TRBV5-1 and TRBJ2-3; 11 nucleotides line up with TRBD2. Trimming cost V 7 bases and J 5 bases; bases outside gene matches: 18. This CDR3 contains 18 residues. Germline assignment: CDR1 SGHRS and CDR2 YFSETQ.

The rearrangement links TRBV7-3 to TRBJ2-3, with unresolved D. CDR3 length equals 14 residues. Germline-derived CDR1 and CDR2 are SGHTA and FQGTGA. Trimming removed 1 base from V and 2 bases from J, with 7 bases in between. CDR3 nucleotides: TGTGCCAGCAGCTTAAATTCTATCACAGATACGCAGTATTTT. Its translation is CASSLNSITDTQYF.

This clone was detected once. The chain links TRBV5-6 to TRBJ1-1; D may be TRBD1 (6 bases). Germline CDR1 and CDR2: SGHDT and YYEEEE. The CDR3 is made up of 15 amino acids. V was cut by 3 bases and J by 0 bases, with 12 bases left in between. The CDR3 DNA reads TGTGCCAGCAGCTCTACAGGGCTAATGAACACTGAAGCTTTCTTT. Translating gives CASSSTGLMNTEAFF.

As DNA, the CDR3 is TGTGCCAGCAGCGCCAGACACGAAGCTTTCTTT. Protein sequence: CASSARHEAFF. This chain links TRBV13 with TRBJ1-1; D is unclear. The CDR3 covers 11 residues. Trimming removed 5 bases from V and 8 bases from J, with 9 bases in between. The germline gives CDR1 PRHDT, CDR2 FYEKMQ (reference sequence).

The rearrangement uses TRBV19 and TRBJ1-5; D possibly corresponds to TRBD1 (5 bases). The germline gives CDR1 LNHDA, CDR2 SQIVND (reference sequence). The V gene lost 1 base and the J gene lost 6 bases, with 13 bases spanning the gap. CDR3 length equals 15 residues. The CDR3, as DNA: TGTGCCAGTAGTATAGTGCCGGCAGGGCCTCAGCCCCAGCATTTT. It translates to CASSIVPAGPQPQHF.

The table lists this clone with a count of one. V is TRBV6-1 and J is TRBJ1-1; 7 bases match TRBD1. The CDR3 contains 14 residues. V lost 3 bases to trimming and J lost 3 bases; unmatched junction nucleotides: 4. CDR1 MNHNS and CDR2 SASEGT come from the germline V gene. This CDR3 is CASSEWQGDTEAFF. As DNA, the CDR3 is TGTGCCAGCAGTGAGTGGCAGGGGGACACTGAAGCTTTCTTT.

This clone was observed once. The V gene is TRBV6-5, the J gene TRBJ1-6; 7 bases align to TRBD1. Germline V gives CDR1 MNHEY, CDR2 SVGAGI. The length of the CDR3 is 15 residues. V shed 6 bases, J shed 0 bases, and the junction held 2 bases outside the gene matches. In DNA form, the CDR3 reads TGTGCCAGCAGAAGGGACAGCTCCTATAATTCACCCCTCCACTTT. This sequence encodes CASRRDSSYNSPLHF.

The V call is TRBV7-7, the J call TRBJ2-1; D possibly corresponds to TRBD1 (5 bases). The germline V gene encodes CDR1 SSHAT and CDR2 FNYEAQ (reference sequence). The germline V and J ends were trimmed by 5 bases and 8 bases, with 13 bases remaining between them. The CDR3 spans 13 residues. CDR3 sequence (DNA): TGTGCCAGCAGCGTGGACATCCGAGATGAGCAGTTCTTC. Encoded protein: CASSVDIRDEQFF.

The CDR3 is CASSLGETTGEKLFF. CDR3 DNA sequence: TGCGCCAGCAGCTTAGGCGAGACAACAGGTGAAAAACTGTTTTTT. The chain combines TRBV5-1 with TRBJ1-4; a weak D match, TRBD1 (5 bases). Germline V gene lookup returns CDR1 SGHRS and CDR2 YFSETQ. V lost 2 bases to trimming and J lost 7 bases, with 15 bases between them. The CDR3 is made up of 15 amino acids.

This clone was observed a few times. The rearrangement links TRBV28 to TRBJ1-1, with TRBD1 matching 9 bases. Trimming cost V 6 bases and J 5 bases; bases outside gene matches: 10. There are 15 residues in the CDR3. Germline V gives CDR1 MDHEN, CDR2 SYDVKM. Here the CDR3 DNA reads TGTGCCAGCAGCTACCCCCGGGACAGGGTAACTGAAGCTTTCTTT. Translation: CASSYPRDRVTEAFF. The full variable domain, rest sourced from reference TRBV28 and TRBJ1-1, is DVKVTQSSRYLVKRTGEKVFLECVQDMDHENMFWYRQDPGLGLRLIYFSYDVKMKEKGDIPEGYSVSREKKERFSLILESASTNQTSMYLCASSYPRDRVTEAFFGQGTRLTVV.

Here the CDR3 DNA reads TGTGCCAGTAGTATAGGAAGTGGGACAGGCACTGAAAAACTGTTTTTT. Its translation: CASSIGSGTGTEKLFF. J is TRBJ1-4 and V is TRBV19; 8 bases map to TRBD1. V shed 1 base, J shed 7 bases, and the junction held 8 bases outside the gene matches. The CDR3 sequence is 16 residues long. CDR1 is LNHDA and CDR2 is SQIVND in the germline V gene (reference sequence).

The CDR3 nucleotides read TGTGCCACCAGTGGTAATGACAATGAGCAGTTCTTC. Its translation is CATSGNDNEQFF. This rearrangement joins TRBV24-1 to TRBJ2-1; no definite D call. The CDR3 has 12 residues. V was cut by 5 bases and J by 5 bases, with 6 bases left in between. Per germline, CDR1 KGHDR and CDR2 SFDVKD.

The J gene is TRBJ2-2, the V gene TRBV6-2 or TRBV6-3, with 9 bases identical to TRBD2. V gave up 6 bases and J gave up 3 bases; unmatched junction bases: 17. Germline CDR1 is MNHEY and CDR2 is SVGEGT. The CDR3 covers 19 residues. This CDR3 is CASRPRGIWTSDHTGELFF. The CDR3 DNA is TGTGCCAGCAGACCTAGGGGGATTTGGACTAGCGATCACACCGGGGAGCTGTTTTTT.

V gene TRBV5-1 combines with J gene TRBJ2-1, with D possibly TRBD2 on 6 matching bases. The CDR3 contains 15 residues. Looked up from germline, CDR1 is SGHRS and CDR2 is YFSETQ. The ends were cut back, 0 bases at V and 3 bases at J, with 10 bases in the middle. As DNA, the CDR3 is TGCGCCAGCAGCTTGGCCGGGGGAGTCTACAATGAGCAGTTCTTC. Its translation is CASSLAGGVYNEQFF.

The gene calls are TRBV28 and TRBJ2-1; no firm D call. The CDR3 sequence is 14 residues long. Trimming took 5 bases from V and 3 from J, leaving 11 bases between them. Germline loops: CDR1 MDHEN, CDR2 SYDVKM. CDR3 sequence: CASSPAAFYNEQFF. As DNA, the CDR3 is TGTGCCAGCAGTCCTGCGGCGTTCTACAATGAGCAGTTCTTC.

This chain uses TRBV30 with TRBJ2-1; no definite D call. The CDR3 has 11 amino acids. V was clipped by 2 bases and J by 7 bases, with 6 bases between them. CDR1 is GTSNPN and CDR2 is SVGIG in the germline V gene (reference sequence). The CDR3 reads CAWSRVNEQFF. DNA for the CDR3: TGTGCCTGGAGTCGTGTTAATGAGCAGTTCTTC. The full variable domain, with the rest looked up from reference TRBV30 and TRBJ2-1, is SQTIHQWPATLVQPVGSPLSLECTVEGTSNPNLYWYRQAAGRGLQLLFYSVGIGQISSEVPQNLSASRPQDRQFILSSKKLLLSDSGFYLCAWSRVNEQFFGPGTRLTVL.